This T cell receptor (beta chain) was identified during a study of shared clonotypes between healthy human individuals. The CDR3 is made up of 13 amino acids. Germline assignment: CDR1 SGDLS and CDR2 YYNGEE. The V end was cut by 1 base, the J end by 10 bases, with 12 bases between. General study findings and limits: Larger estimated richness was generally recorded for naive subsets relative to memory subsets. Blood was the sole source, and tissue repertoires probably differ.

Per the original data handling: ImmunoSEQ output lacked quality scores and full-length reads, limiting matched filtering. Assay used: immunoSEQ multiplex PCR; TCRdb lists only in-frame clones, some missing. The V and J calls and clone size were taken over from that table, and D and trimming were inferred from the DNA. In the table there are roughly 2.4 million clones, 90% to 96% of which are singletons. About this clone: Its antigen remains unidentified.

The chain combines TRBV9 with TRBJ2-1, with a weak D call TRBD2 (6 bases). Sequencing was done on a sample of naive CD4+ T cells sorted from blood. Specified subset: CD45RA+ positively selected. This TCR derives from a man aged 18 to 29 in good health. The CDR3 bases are TGTGCCAGCAGCGTATACGTGGCGGGGGAGCAGTTCTTC. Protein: CASSVYVAGEQFF. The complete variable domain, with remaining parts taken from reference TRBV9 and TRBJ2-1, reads DSGVTQTPKHLITATGQRVTLRCSPRSGDLSVYWYQQSLDQGLQFLIQYYNGEERAKGNILERFSAQQFPDLHSELNLSSLELGDSALYFCASSVYVAGEQFFGPGTRLTVL.